This T cell receptor (beta chain) appears in the sequencing data of a study of monozygotic twins with inflammatory bowel disease. General study findings and limits: Twins with IBD had fewer clonotypes in common with others than healthy twins, particularly during disease activity.

A remark on this clonotype: Its specificity is not known.

Reanalyzing the 5' RACE reads, TCRdb keeps one entry per CDR3 protein, without DNA. Its table lists approximately 300,000 distinct CDR3 sequences. The CDR3 is 16 amino acids. The source is a human donor with ulcerative colitis or Crohn's disease, or a healthy co-twin of an affected twin (not recorded which). The sample consisted of blood. V gene TRBV12-3 or TRBV12-4 combines with J gene TRBJ2-7; TCRdb proposes TRBD2, but this gene call is untestable without DNA. The CDR3 protein is CASSRGGASGPLWQYF.